The present entry profiles one TCR beta chain with its context. This record belongs to a study of molecular identifiers for immune sequencing clone quantification. MiXCR, applied by TCRdb to the PCR reads, yields one record per CDR3 protein. The repertoire consists of approximately 54,000 distinct CDR3 sequences, with approximately 25% occurring once and the leading ten covering 1.5% to 2%. The CDR3 runs 13 residues. Germline V gene sequence: CDR1 SEHNR, CDR2 FQNEAQ (reference sequence). V was shortened by 10 bases and J by 0 bases, with 10 bases between the two germline ends. Material: naive CD8+ T cells from blood, with Jurkat cell RNA spiked in. Subset here: FACS-sorted CD8+CD4-CCR7+CD45RA+ naive T cells. The genes are TRBV7-9 and TRBJ1-3; maybe TRBD1 (6 bases). This sequence originates from a human donor in good health. Some libraries in this study had Jurkat cell RNA spiked in. CDR3 sequence reads: CATTGISGNTIYF. The CDR3 DNA reads as TGTGCCACTACAGGGATCTCTGGAAACACCATATATTTT.